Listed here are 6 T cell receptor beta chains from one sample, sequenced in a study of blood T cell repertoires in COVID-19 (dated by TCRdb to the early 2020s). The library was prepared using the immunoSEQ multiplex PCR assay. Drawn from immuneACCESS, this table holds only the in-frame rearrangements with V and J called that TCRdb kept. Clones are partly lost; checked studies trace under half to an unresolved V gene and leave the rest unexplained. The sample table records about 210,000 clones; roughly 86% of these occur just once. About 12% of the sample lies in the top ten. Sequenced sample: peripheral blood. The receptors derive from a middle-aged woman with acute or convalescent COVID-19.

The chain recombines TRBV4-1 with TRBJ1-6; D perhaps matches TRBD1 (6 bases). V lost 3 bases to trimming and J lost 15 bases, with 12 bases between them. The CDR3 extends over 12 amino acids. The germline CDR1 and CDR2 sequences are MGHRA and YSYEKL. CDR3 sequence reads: CASSQSGEFLHF. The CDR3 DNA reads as TGCGCCAGCAGCCAGTCAGGGGAATTCCTCCACTTT.

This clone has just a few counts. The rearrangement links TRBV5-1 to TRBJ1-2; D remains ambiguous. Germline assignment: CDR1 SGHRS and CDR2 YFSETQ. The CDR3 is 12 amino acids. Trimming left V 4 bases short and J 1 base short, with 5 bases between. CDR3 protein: CASSGSNYGYTF. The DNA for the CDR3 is TGCGCCAGCAGCGGCAGTAACTATGGCTACACCTTC.

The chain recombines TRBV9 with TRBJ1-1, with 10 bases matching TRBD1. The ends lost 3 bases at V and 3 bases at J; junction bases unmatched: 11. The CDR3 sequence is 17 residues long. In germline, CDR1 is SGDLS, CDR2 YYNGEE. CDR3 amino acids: CASSAPDRGPRDTEAFF. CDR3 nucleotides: TGTGCCAGCAGCGCCCCTGACAGGGGGCCGAGGGACACTGAAGCTTTCTTT.

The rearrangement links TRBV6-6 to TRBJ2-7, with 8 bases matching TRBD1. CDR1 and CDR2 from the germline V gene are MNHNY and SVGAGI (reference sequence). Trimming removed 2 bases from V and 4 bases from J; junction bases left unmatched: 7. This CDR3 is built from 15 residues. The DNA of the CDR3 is TGTGCCAGCAGTTACCGGACAGGGATCATTTACGAGCAGTACTTC. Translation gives CASSYRTGIIYEQYF.

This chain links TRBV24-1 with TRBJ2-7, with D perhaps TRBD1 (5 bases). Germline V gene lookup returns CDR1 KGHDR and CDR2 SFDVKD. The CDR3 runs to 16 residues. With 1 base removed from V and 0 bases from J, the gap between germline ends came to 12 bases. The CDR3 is CATSDFQGRSSYEQYF. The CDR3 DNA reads TGTGCCACCAGTGATTTTCAGGGAAGGAGCTCCTACGAGCAGTACTTC.

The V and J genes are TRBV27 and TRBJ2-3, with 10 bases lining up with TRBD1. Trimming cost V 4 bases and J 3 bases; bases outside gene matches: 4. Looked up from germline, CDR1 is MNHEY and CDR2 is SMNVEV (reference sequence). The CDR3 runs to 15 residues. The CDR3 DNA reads TGTGCCAGCAGTTCGGGACAGGGGTGGACAGATACGCAGTATTTT. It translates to CASSSGQGWTDTQYF.